This T cell receptor beta chain appears in the sequencing data of a study of regulatory T cells in long-lasting Graves disease. Notes on the study in general: Persistent cases favored TRBV28, TRBJ1-2 and TRBJ2-5. The analysis examined peripheral blood only and excluded thyroid tissue.

The time point is: newly diagnosed GD, antithyroid drugs for less than 3 months. PBMCs were the source of the RNA used for TCR sequencing. As a group, patients came from one endocrinology department in Xi'an, China. Arm-PCR of CDR3 regions and iRepertoire HTBI primers were used to build TCR beta libraries. TCRdb fed the multiplex PCR reads into MiXCR, producing one record per CDR3 protein. Of about 620,000 distinct CDR3 sequences detected, 16% appear once; the ten largest clones hold 18%. V was clipped by 7 bases and J by 3 bases, with 13 bases between them. There are 14 residues in the CDR3. CDR1 MNHEY and CDR2 SMNVEV come from the germline V gene (reference sequence). Note on this clonotype: What it binds is unknown.

Another study also made use of these data, one on T cells in Graves' hyperthyroidism and ophthalmopathy. That publication notes: Using the HTBI primer set, a first-round RT-PCR was run on the TCR CDR3.

The rearrangement uses TRBV27 and TRBJ2-4; TRBD1 might be the D (5 bases). The specimen comprised peripheral blood mononuclear cells (PBMCs), sampled at new diagnosis, from a patient treated with antithyroid drugs. This TCR was sampled from a woman aged 30 to 39 with Graves disease. This chain's CDR3 is CASTTGKYKNIQYF. The CDR3 DNA follows: TGTGCCAGCACAACAGGAAAGTACAAAAACATTCAGTACTTC.